The clone carrying this TCR beta chain was seen a few times. Its antigen remains unidentified. TCRdb redid the calling of the 5' RACE reads with MiXCR, one entry per CDR3 protein. The sample lists 150,000 to 200,000 distinct CDR3 sequences; more than 14% were seen once. This record comes from a study of T-cell memory formation after mild COVID-19. Study details: Clusters of TCRs were largely donor specific. Findings and limits, study-wide: Those CD4+ clones that contracted were mainly in CM and EM (CD8+ ones in EMRA).

The CDR3 has 13 amino acids. Trimming took off 1 base at V and 6 bases at J, with 8 bases between the two ends. V usage is TRBV12-3 or TRBV12-4 and J usage is TRBJ2-3; D ambiguous. The origin of this receptor is an adult woman who had mild COVID-19 (a few samples of this study predate the infection). Cell type and time point are not known. Sequencing was performed on PBMCs or a T cell subset sorted from them (not recorded which). This CDR3 reads CASSLGEVDTQYF. CDR3 bases: TGTGCCAGCAGTTTAGGTGAGGTGGATACGCAGTATTTT.